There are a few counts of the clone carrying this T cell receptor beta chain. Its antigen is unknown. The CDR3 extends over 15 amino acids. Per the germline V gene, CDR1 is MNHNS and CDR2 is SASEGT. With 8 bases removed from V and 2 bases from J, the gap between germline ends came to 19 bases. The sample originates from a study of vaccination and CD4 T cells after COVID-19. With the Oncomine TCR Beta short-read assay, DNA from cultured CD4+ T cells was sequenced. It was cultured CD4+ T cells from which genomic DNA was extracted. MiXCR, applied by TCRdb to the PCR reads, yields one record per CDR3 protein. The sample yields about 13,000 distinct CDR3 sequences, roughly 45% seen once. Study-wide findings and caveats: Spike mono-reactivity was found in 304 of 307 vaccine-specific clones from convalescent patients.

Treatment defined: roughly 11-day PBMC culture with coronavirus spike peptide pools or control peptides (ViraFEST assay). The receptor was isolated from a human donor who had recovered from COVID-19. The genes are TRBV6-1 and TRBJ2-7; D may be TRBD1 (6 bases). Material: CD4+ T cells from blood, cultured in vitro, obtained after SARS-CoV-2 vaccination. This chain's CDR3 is CASEFLTGVTYEQYF. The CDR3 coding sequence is TGTGCCAGCGAATTTCTGACAGGCGTAACCTACGAGCAGTACTTC.